Each of the 21 T cell receptor beta chains below was sequenced from the same sample in a study of blood T cell repertoires in COVID-19. The assay was immunoSEQ multiplex PCR, and TCRdb's table has in-frame clones only and misses some. The table lists some 170,000 clones, approximately 85% of them singletons. Sequenced: PBMCs or T cells enriched from blood (not recorded which). The receptors here all came from a man in his forties or fifties who had recovered from COVID-19.

The chain links TRBV27 to TRBJ1-1; TRBD1 matches 10 bases. With V trimmed by 3 bases and J by 4 bases, 2 bases remained unmatched. Germline CDR1 MNHEY, CDR2 SMNVEV (reference sequence). This CDR3 has 14 residues. For the CDR3, the DNA is TGTGCCAGCAGTTTGGGACAGGGGAGCACTGAAGCTTTCTTT. It translates to CASSLGQGSTEAFF.

The chain combines TRBV28 with TRBJ1-5; TRBD1 matches at 8 bases. Per the germline V gene, CDR1 is MDHEN and CDR2 is SYDVKM. With V trimmed by 3 bases and J by 5 bases, 12 bases remained unmatched. The CDR3 contains 17 residues. The CDR3 DNA follows: TGTGCCAGCAGTTTCCTCAACCTCAGGGGGCGGCATCAGCCCCAGCATTTT. Protein sequence: CASSFLNLRGRHQPQHF.

This rearrangement joins TRBV10-3 to TRBJ2-1; D is possibly TRBD1 (5 bases). This CDR3 is 15 amino acids long. Deletions cut 3 bases from V and 4 bases from J, with 13 bases between. CDR1 is ENHRY, CDR2 SYGVKD, per germline. CDR3 in amino acids: CAISDQDILYNEQFF. CDR3 coding DNA: TGTGCCATCAGTGATCAGGACATTTTGTACAATGAGCAGTTCTTC.

V gene TRBV28 combines with J gene TRBJ1-2, with D hard to call. CDR3 length: 13 residues. The V end lost 6 bases, the J end lost 4 bases, and 12 bases lay between the germline ends. Germline assignment: CDR1 MDHEN and CDR2 SYDVKM. In nucleotides, the CDR3 is TGTGCCAGCAGCAAGGGTGGGAGCTATGGCTACACCTTC. Its translation is CASSKGGSYGYTF.

This chain joins TRBV7-9 and TRBJ2-6; TRBD2 might be the D (6 bases). Per germline, CDR1 SEHNR and CDR2 FQNEAQ (reference sequence). The CDR3 spans 16 residues. Trimming left V 8 bases short and J 0 bases short, with 14 bases between. The CDR3 reads CASGGTGGSGANVLTF. The CDR3 bases are TGTGCCAGCGGGGGGACTGGGGGCTCTGGGGCCAACGTCCTGACTTTC.

The chain has TRBV15 and TRBJ1-5; 7 bases fit TRBD1. After removal of 4 bases from V and 6 bases from J, the junction contained 9 bases not matched to a gene. There are 15 residues in the CDR3. Germline CDR1 LNHNV, CDR2 YYDKDF (reference sequence). CDR3 loop: CATSTDEGARQPQHF. The CDR3 DNA reads TGTGCCACCAGCACTGACGAGGGGGCACGTCAGCCCCAGCATTTT.

This clone was observed a few times. Here the CDR3 DNA reads TGCGCCAGCAGCTTGGTGGGAGGGCCAGAGACCCAGTACTTC. It is translated as CASSLVGGPETQYF. The genes are TRBV5-1 and TRBJ2-5; TRBD2 aligns across 7 bases. With 0 bases clipped from V and 4 bases from J, the junction kept 3 bases outside the gene matches. The CDR3 runs to 14 residues. Germline CDR1 and CDR2: SGHRS and YFSETQ.

CDR3 coding DNA: TGCGCCAGCAGCCTGGACACCTCGTTTAATTCACCCCTCCACTTT. Translating it yields CASSLDTSFNSPLHF. The V call is TRBV5-1, the J call TRBJ1-6; TRBD1 is a possible D gene (5 bases). This CDR3 is built from 15 residues. With 4 bases removed from V and 6 bases from J, the gap between germline ends came to 14 bases. Germline values: CDR1 SGHRS, CDR2 YFSETQ.

The V and J genes are TRBV10-1 and TRBJ1-2; 7 bases align to TRBD1. CDR1 is WNHNN, CDR2 SYGVQD, per germline (reference sequence). V dropped 3 bases and J dropped 3; count of bases not matched to a gene: 1. This CDR3 has 13 amino acids. CDR3 amino acids: CASSDDRDYGYTF. For the CDR3, the DNA is TGCGCCAGCAGTGACGACAGGGACTATGGCTACACCTTC.

The genes are TRBV29-1 and TRBJ1-4, with a possible D match to TRBD1 (5 bases). The germline V gene encodes CDR1 SQVTM and CDR2 ANQGSEA. This CDR3 is 15 amino acids long. V lost 0 bases and J 6 bases, leaving 14 bases between the germline ends. CDR3 region: CSVEDPGTGDEKLFF. CDR3 nucleotide sequence: TGCAGCGTTGAAGATCCCGGGACGGGAGATGAAAAACTGTTTTTT.

In its sample, this clone was seen once. The chain combines TRBV4-1 with TRBJ1-2; D uncertain. The CDR3 sequence is 12 residues long. The V gene lost 0 bases and the J gene lost 4 bases, with 3 bases spanning the gap. Germline V gene data show CDR1 as MGHRA and CDR2 as YSYEKL. CDR3 bases: TGCGCCAGCAGCCAAGAACTCTATGGCTACACCTTC. Translating gives CASSQELYGYTF.

V usage is TRBV2 and J usage is TRBJ2-1; the D is unclear. The V gene's germline CDR1 is SNHLY and CDR2 FYNNEI. CDR3 size: 14 residues. Trimming removed 4 bases from V and 0 bases from J, with 7 bases in between. The CDR3 DNA reads TGTGCCAGCAGTGTAATTAGCTCCTACAATGAGCAGTTCTTC. Translation: CASSVISSYNEQFF.

The chain combines TRBV28 with TRBJ1-5; 7 bases align to TRBD1. The germline CDR1 and CDR2 sequences are MDHEN and SYDVKM. The length of the CDR3 is 14 residues. With 6 bases clipped from V and 4 bases from J, the junction kept 6 bases outside the gene matches. This chain's CDR3 is CASRTGKLNQPQHF. The CDR3 DNA follows: TGTGCCAGCAGGACAGGGAAGTTAAATCAGCCCCAGCATTTT.

The gene calls are TRBV30 and TRBJ1-2; D is ambiguous. Germline V gene lookup returns CDR1 GTSNPN and CDR2 SVGIG (reference sequence). V was pared by 3 bases and J by 8 bases, with 10 bases between. The CDR3 covers 11 residues. The CDR3 region has the DNA TGTGCCTGGAGCCACCGAGTAGGCTACACCTTC. This codes for CAWSHRVGYTF.

The CDR3 nucleotides are TGTGCCAGTAGTAATTCTGGCCAGGGGGCTGGAAACACCATATATTTT. This encodes CASSNSGQGAGNTIYF. The rearrangement links TRBV19 to TRBJ1-3, with TRBD1 matching 7 bases. The germline V gene encodes CDR1 LNHDA and CDR2 SQIVND (reference sequence). The CDR3 length is 16 residues. V lost 4 bases and J lost 2; bases outside the gene matches: 8.

The DNA of the CDR3 is TGTGCCTGGAACCCCGGGGGCTCCTATAATTCACCCCTCCACTTT. Translation: CAWNPGGSYNSPLHF. This chain joins TRBV30 and TRBJ1-6; possible D gene TRBD1, 5 bases. The germline gives CDR1 GTSNPN, CDR2 SVGIG (reference sequence). V was cut by 4 bases and J by 0 bases, with 10 bases left in between. The CDR3 totals 15 residues.

V and J are TRBV3-1 (or the pseudogene TRBV3-2) and TRBJ2-2; D not resolved. V lost 1 base and J lost 13, with 10 bases in between. CDR1 is LGHDT, CDR2 YNNKEL, per germline (reference sequence). This CDR3 is 12 amino acids long. DNA of the CDR3: TGTGCCAGCAGCCAAGGCCCGCGAGGGCTGTTTTTT. Protein: CASSQGPRGLFF.

The CDR3 here is CASTTGGRPQHF. The DNA of the CDR3 is TGTGCCAGTACCACGGGAGGTCGGCCCCAGCATTTT. This chain joins TRBV19 and TRBJ1-5, with D unclear. V lost 7 bases and J lost 9, with 13 bases in between. CDR1 is LNHDA, CDR2 SQIVND, per germline (reference sequence). This CDR3 region has 12 residues.

The rearrangement links TRBV3-1 (or the pseudogene TRBV3-2) to TRBJ1-1; tentative D call: TRBD1 (5 bases). The CDR3 extends over 14 amino acids. Germline assignment: CDR1 LGHDT and CDR2 YNNKEL (reference sequence). With 1 base removed from V and 3 bases from J, the gap between germline ends came to 9 bases. The CDR3 coding sequence is TGTGCCAGCAGCCAAGGTTGGGGGGACACTGAAGCTTTCTTT. It encodes CASSQGWGDTEAFF.

V and J are TRBV11-3 and TRBJ1-1, with TRBD1 identical over 10 bases. There are 14 residues in the CDR3. Germline lookup yields CDR1 SGHNT and CDR2 YENEEA. V lost 5 bases, J lost 4 bases, and 4 bases stayed unmatched. Here the CDR3 reads CASSQTGGTTEAFF. CDR3 DNA sequence: TGTGCCAGCAGCCAGACAGGGGGCACCACTGAAGCTTTCTTT.

For the CDR3, the DNA is TGCGCCAGCAGCTTGTCAGGGGATGGATACGAGCAGTACTTC. It codes for CASSLSGDGYEQYF. V gene TRBV5-1 combines with J gene TRBJ2-7, with D maybe TRBD1 (6 bases). The CDR3 has 14 amino acids. The V end was cut by 1 base, the J end by 4 bases, with 12 bases between. Germline CDR1 is SGHRS and CDR2 is YFSETQ.